The 17 T cell receptor beta chains below were found in one sample sequenced in a study of blood T cell repertoires in COVID-19. Sequencing was performed with immunoSEQ multiplex PCR; in TCRdb, only in-frame clones are kept and a portion is missing. The sample includes about 190,000 clones, about nine tenths of them seen just once. The source material was peripheral blood. These receptors were taken from a man in his 70s with active or convalescent COVID-19.

In this sample, this clone turned up a few times. The rearrangement joins TRBV5-1 to TRBJ1-4; 9 nucleotides align to TRBD1. This CDR3 spans 19 amino acids. V lost 2 bases to trimming and J lost 4 bases; unmatched junction nucleotides: 15. In germline, CDR1 is SGHRS, CDR2 YFSETQ. CDR3 sequence (DNA): TGCGCCAGCAGCTTCCGACCCCCCGGGACAGGGTCCCGTAATGAAAAACTGTTTTTT. Protein sequence: CASSFRPPGTGSRNEKLFF.

The gene calls are TRBV7-9 and TRBJ2-5, with D possibly TRBD2 on 5 matching bases. V lost 1 base and J 5 bases, leaving 14 bases between the germline ends. CDR3 size: 15 residues. Germline V lookup: CDR1 SEHNR, CDR2 FQNEAQ (reference sequence). The CDR3 is CASSLEGLPQETQYF. CDR3 nucleotides: TGTGCCAGCAGCTTAGAAGGACTGCCCCAGGAGACCCAGTACTTC. Supplemented by reference TRBV7-9 and TRBJ2-5, the full variable domain reads DTGVSQNPRHKITKRGQNVTFRCDPISEHNRLYWYRQTLGQGPEFLTYFQNEAQLEKSRLLSDRFSAERPKGSFSTLEIQRTEQGDSAMYLCASSLEGLPQETQYFGPGTRLLVL.

This rearrangement joins TRBV11-2 to TRBJ2-2, with TRBD1 as a possible D gene (6 bases). Germline CDR1 is SGHAT and CDR2 is FQNNGV. V dropped 6 bases and J dropped 7 bases, with 18 bases sitting between them. The CDR3 is made up of 15 amino acids. CDR3 sequence: CASRATGQIGGELFF. The DNA for the CDR3 is TGTGCCAGCAGGGCAACAGGGCAGATTGGCGGGGAGCTGTTTTTT. Combining the CDR3 with reference TRBV11-2 and TRBJ2-2 gives the whole variable domain EAGVAQSPRYKIIEKRQSVAFWCNPISGHATLYWYQQILGQGPKLLIQFQNNGVVDDSQLPKDRFSAERLKGVDSTLKIQPAKLEDSAVYLCASRATGQIGGELFFGEGSRLTVL.

V usage is TRBV2 and J usage is TRBJ1-3; the D gene is possibly TRBD1 (6 bases). CDR3 length: 14 amino acids. Per the germline V gene, CDR1 is SNHLY and CDR2 is FYNNEI. Trimming pared 6 bases from V and 2 bases from J, leaving 11 bases between. CDR3 nucleotides: TGTGCCAGCAGAGCCGAGGGGGCTGGAAACACCATATATTTT. It is translated as CASRAEGAGNTIYF.

The genes are TRBV6-5 and TRBJ2-2, with TRBD1 as a possible D gene (5 bases). The CDR3 length is 12 residues. V shed 6 bases and J shed 8 bases, with 10 bases lying between them. Germline-derived CDR1 and CDR2 are MNHEY and SVGAGI. The CDR3 nucleotides are TGTGCCAGCAGACTCAGGGTAGGGGAGCTGTTTTTT. It encodes CASRLRVGELFF.

CDR3 loop: CASSPGGSTNEKLFF. CDR3 DNA: TGTGCCAGCAGCCCCGGCGGCAGCACTAATGAAAAACTGTTTTTT. V and J are TRBV5-4 and TRBJ1-4; D gene uncertain. Germline V gives CDR1 SGHNT, CDR2 YYREEE (reference sequence). Trimming removed 4 bases at V and 2 bases at J, with 12 bases between. The CDR3 has 15 residues. Filled out from reference TRBV5-4 and TRBJ1-4, the complete variable domain reads ETGVTQSPTHLIKTRGQQVTLRCSSQSGHNTVSWYQQALGQGPQFIFQYYREEENGRGNFPPRFSGLQFPNYSSELNVNALELDDSALYLCASSPGGSTNEKLFFGSGTQLSVL.

V gene TRBV7-2 combines with J gene TRBJ1-5, with unresolved D. CDR1 is SGHTA and CDR2 is FQGNSA in the germline V gene. The germline V and J ends were trimmed by 1 base and 0 bases, with 10 bases remaining between them. The CDR3 totals 16 residues. The CDR3 protein is CASSLVSGISNQPQHF. The CDR3 DNA sequence: TGTGCCAGCAGCTTAGTATCCGGGATTAGCAATCAGCCCCAGCATTTT.

The rearrangement uses TRBV16 and TRBJ1-6; 9 bases are a match to TRBD1. This CDR3 region has 17 residues. The junction had 8 bases not matched to a gene; V was cut back by 0 bases and J by 8 bases. Germline CDR1 is KGHSY and CDR2 is FQNENV. The CDR3: CASSQSIGGQGYSPLHF. CDR3 bases: TGTGCCAGCAGCCAATCGATCGGGGGACAGGGATATTCACCCCTCCACTTT.

The chain links TRBV7-9 to TRBJ1-1; 8 bases are shared with TRBD1. V lost 4 bases and J lost 6; bases outside the gene matches: 7. This CDR3 contains 14 residues. Per the germline V gene, CDR1 is SEHNR and CDR2 is FQNEAQ (reference sequence). The CDR3 reads CASSSGGGYAEAFF. CDR3 sequence (DNA): TGTGCCAGCAGCTCAGGGGGCGGGTACGCTGAAGCTTTCTTT.

The chain employs TRBV7-2 and TRBJ2-6; D perhaps matches TRBD2 (5 bases). Germline V gene sequence: CDR1 SGHTA, CDR2 FQGNSA. This CDR3 has 16 residues. Trimming stripped 0 bases from V and 1 base from J, with 7 bases between. CDR3 loop: CASSLARVSGANVLTF. The DNA for the CDR3 is TGTGCCAGCAGCTTAGCGAGGGTATCTGGGGCCAACGTCCTGACTTTC.

The chain couples TRBV15 to TRBJ2-1, with 7 bases that match TRBD1. Germline V gene lookup returns CDR1 LNHNV and CDR2 YYDKDF (reference sequence). After removal of 2 bases from V and 0 bases from J, the junction contained 16 bases not matched to a gene. The CDR3 is made up of 20 amino acids. The CDR3 nucleotides are TGTGCCACCAGCAGATCCGCCCCGAGAGGGACAGCCGACTCCTACAATGAGCAGTTCTTC. It is translated as CATSRSAPRGTADSYNEQFF. The full variable domain, in which reference TRBV15 and TRBJ2-1 provide the parts outside the CDR3, is DAMVIQNPRYQVTQFGKPVTLSCSQTLNHNVMYWYQQKSSQAPKLLFHYYDKDFNNEADTPDNFQSRRPNTSFCFLDIRSPGLGDTAMYLCATSRSAPRGTADSYNEQFFGPGTRLTVL.

The chain links TRBV11-2 to TRBJ1-6, with TRBD1 identical over 7 bases. Germline V gene data show CDR1 as SGHAT and CDR2 as FQNNGV. The CDR3 length is 17 residues. The junction had 12 bases not matched to a gene; V was cut back by 5 bases and J by 5 bases. The CDR3 loop is CASSLAQGSGNNSPLHF. CDR3 sequence (DNA): TGTGCCAGCAGCCTCGCACAGGGGTCGGGGAATAATTCACCCCTCCACTTT.

The chain is built from TRBV10-3 and TRBJ1-1; 7 bases align to TRBD1. This CDR3 comprises 15 residues. Trimming at V came to 6 bases and at J to 3 bases, leaving 10 bases not matched to a gene. The germline gives CDR1 ENHRY, CDR2 SYGVKD. The CDR3 sequence is CAIRIGGGGDTEAFF. The CDR3 nucleotides are TGTGCCATCAGAATTGGAGGGGGCGGGGACACTGAAGCTTTCTTT.

The chain employs TRBV20-1 and TRBJ1-2; weak D call: TRBD1 (5 bases). The CDR3 length is 10 residues. V was pared by 4 bases and J by 14 bases, with 14 bases between. The V gene's germline CDR1 is DFQATT and CDR2 SNEGSKA (reference sequence). The CDR3 loop is CSAKDTAYTF. CDR3 in DNA: TGCAGTGCTAAGGACACGGCTTATACCTTC.

The genes are TRBV7-8 and TRBJ2-1; 7 bases align to TRBD2. Trimming at V came to 3 bases and at J to 4 bases, leaving 9 bases not matched to a gene. The CDR3 covers 16 residues. Germline CDR1 SGHVS, CDR2 FQNEAQ. In DNA form, the CDR3 reads TGTGCCAGCAGCTTTCTCCCGGCCGGGGGGTACAATGAGCAGTTCTTC. Encoded protein: CASSFLPAGGYNEQFF.

The J gene is TRBJ2-7, the V gene TRBV29-1, with D hard to call. CDR1 SQVTM and CDR2 ANQGSEA come from the germline V gene. The CDR3 totals 13 residues. The V end was cut by 4 bases, the J end by 0 bases, with 10 bases between. The CDR3 DNA sequence: TGCAGCGTTGCGTACAGCTCCTCCTACGAGCAGTACTTC. Its translation is CSVAYSSSYEQYF.

The rearrangement links TRBV19 to TRBJ1-1, with D perhaps TRBD1 (5 bases). V dropped 3 bases and J dropped 7 bases, with 15 bases sitting between them. This CDR3 is 14 amino acids long. The germline CDR1 and CDR2 sequences are LNHDA and SQIVND (reference sequence). CDR3 residues: CASSIISGSGEAFF. The CDR3 region has the DNA TGTGCCAGTAGTATTATTTCAGGGTCCGGTGAAGCTTTCTTT.